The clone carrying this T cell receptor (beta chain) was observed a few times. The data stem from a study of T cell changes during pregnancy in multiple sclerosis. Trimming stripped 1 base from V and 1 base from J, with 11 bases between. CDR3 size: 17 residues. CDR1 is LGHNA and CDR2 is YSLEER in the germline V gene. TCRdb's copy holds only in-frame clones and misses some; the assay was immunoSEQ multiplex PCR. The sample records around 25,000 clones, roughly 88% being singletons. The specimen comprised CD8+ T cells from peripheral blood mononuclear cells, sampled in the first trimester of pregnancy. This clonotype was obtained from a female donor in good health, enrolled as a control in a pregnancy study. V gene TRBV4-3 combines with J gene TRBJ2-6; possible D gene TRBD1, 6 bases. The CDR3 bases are TGCGCCAGCAGCCAAGGGCTTACAGGGTCTGGGGCCAACGTCCTGACTTTC. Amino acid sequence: CASSQGLTGSGANVLTF.